This T cell receptor (beta chain) was recovered during a study of cytomegalovirus exposure and HLA in healthy donors. Turning to the study itself: Most genotyped donors, over 70% of about 400, had Caucasian-associated genetic ancestry. Study-wide points: When the data were analyzed later, several of the most significant clusters appeared to be linked to common viral pathogens.

Regarding this clone: What it binds is unknown.

The germline V gene has CDR1 MNHEY and CDR2 SMNVEV (reference sequence). This CDR3 has 15 amino acids. J lost 1 base, V lost 6 bases, and 8 bases had no gene match. Primers included in the PCR were 60 Vbeta and 13 Jbeta primers. TCRdb's table, derived via immunoSEQ multiplex PCR, lists solely in-frame clones and lacks some. This sample carries around 100,000 clones, around two thirds of them seen once, and the ten largest clones take under 3.5%. The V and J genes are TRBV27 and TRBJ1-1, with 7 bases fitting TRBD1. Material for sequencing was PBMCs. This receptor was obtained from a woman between 45 and 60 years old in good health and CMV-seronegative. The CDR3 sequence: CASSVIRGRNTEAFF. The CDR3 DNA sequence: TGTGCCAGCAGCGTGATCAGGGGGAGGAACACTGAAGCTTTCTTT.